The sequence of this T cell receptor (beta chain) was determined in a study of cytomegalovirus exposure and HLA in healthy donors. Whole-study findings and limits: In an earlier analysis, in 540 or so donors, most V segments appeared productive either ~90% or ~30% of the time. Associated with cytomegalovirus, according to the listing, were around 170 TCR beta chains.

Of note for this clone: Its antigen is still unknown.

Primers: 60 Vbeta forward and 13 Jbeta reverse. Data came from immunoSEQ multiplex PCR; TCRdb stores just in-frame clones and leaves some out. This sample has over 150,000 clones; 65% to 85% occur once, and the top ten carry around 3%. This CDR3 contains 14 residues. Looked up from germline, CDR1 is LGHNA and CDR2 is YSLEER. V dropped 1 base and J dropped 0 bases, with 5 bases sitting between them. This sequence originates from a woman aged 40 to 55 in good health and CMV-seropositive. The rearrangement uses TRBV4-3 and TRBJ2-3, with D unresolved. Sequenced sample: PBMCs. The CDR3 region is CASSQGRSTDTQYF. The CDR3 DNA follows: TGCGCCAGCAGCCAAGGGCGGAGCACAGATACGCAGTATTTT.